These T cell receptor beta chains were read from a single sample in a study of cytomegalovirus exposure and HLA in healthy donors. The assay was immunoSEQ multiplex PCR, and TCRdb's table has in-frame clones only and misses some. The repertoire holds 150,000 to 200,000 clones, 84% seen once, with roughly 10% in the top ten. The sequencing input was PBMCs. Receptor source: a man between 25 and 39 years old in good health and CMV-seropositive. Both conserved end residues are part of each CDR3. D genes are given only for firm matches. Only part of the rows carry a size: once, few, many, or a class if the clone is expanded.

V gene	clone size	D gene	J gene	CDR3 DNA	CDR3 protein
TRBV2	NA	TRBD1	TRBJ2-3	TGTGCCAGCAGGAGGGACAGGGGAATGGAGGATACGCAGTATTTT	CASRRDRGMEDTQYF
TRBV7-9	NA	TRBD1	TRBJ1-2	TGTGCCAGCAGCGCTCGGACAGGGGGCTATGGCTACACCTTC	CASSARTGGYGYTF
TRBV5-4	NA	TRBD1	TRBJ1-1	TGTGCCAGCAGCGCCGGACAGGGAGTAAGGGACACTGAAGCTTTCTTT	CASSAGQGVRDTEAFF
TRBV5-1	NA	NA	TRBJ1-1	TGCGCCAGCAGCCGGGTAGGGGCCAACACTGAAGCTTTCTTT	CASSRVGANTEAFF
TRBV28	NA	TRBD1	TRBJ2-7	TGTGCCAGCAGTTTATCGGGACAGGGCCTCTACGAGCAGTACTTC	CASSLSGQGLYEQYF
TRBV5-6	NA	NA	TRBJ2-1	TGTGCCAGCAGCCTGGGTCATCCCCCCTACAATGAGCAGTTCTTC	CASSLGHPPYNEQFF
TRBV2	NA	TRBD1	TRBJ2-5	TGTGCCAGCAGTGAAGCGGTTCAGGGGGCGGGGGAGACCCAGTACTTC	CASSEAVQGAGETQYF
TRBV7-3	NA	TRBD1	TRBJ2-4	TGTGCCAGCAGCTCGGACAGGGGAGGCATTCAGTACTTC	CASSSDRGGIQYF
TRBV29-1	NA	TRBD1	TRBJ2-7	TGCAGCGTTCAGGACAGGGGTTACGAGCAGTACTTC	CSVQDRGYEQYF
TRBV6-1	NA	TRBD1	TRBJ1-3	TGTGCCAGCAGTGAAAAGGGACAGGGCTCTGGAAACACCATATATTTT	CASSEKGQGSGNTIYF
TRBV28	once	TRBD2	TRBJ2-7	TGTGCCAGCAACCCGGGAGGGCCTTACGAGCAGTACTTC	CASNPGGPYEQYF
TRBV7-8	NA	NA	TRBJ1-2	TGTGCCAGCAGCCATACGTCGGGTTCTAACTATGGCTACACCTTC	CASSHTSGSNYGYTF
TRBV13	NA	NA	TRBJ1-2	TGTGCCAGCAGCTTACCCCAGGCCCAGGGCTCCACCTTC	CASSLPQAQGSTF
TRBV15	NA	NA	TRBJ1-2	TGTGCCACCAGCGGCTATTCGACAGGAAACTATGGCTACACCTTC	CATSGYSTGNYGYTF
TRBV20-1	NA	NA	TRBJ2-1	TGCAGTGCTAAACAGTACAATGAGCAGTTCTTC	CSAKQYNEQFF
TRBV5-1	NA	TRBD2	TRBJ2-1	TGCGCCAGCAGCTTGGGACTAGCGGCACAGCAGTTCTTC	CASSLGLAAQQFF
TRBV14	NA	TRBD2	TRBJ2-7	TGTGCCAGCAGCCCTCGGGAGGCCCCGGGAGGGAAGTACTTC	CASSPREAPGGKYF
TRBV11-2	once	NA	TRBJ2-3	TGTGCCAGCAGCTTAGGGACCGGGACTTTCACCCAAACAGATACGCAGTATTTT	CASSLGTGTFTQTDTQYF
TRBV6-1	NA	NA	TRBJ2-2	TGTGCCATCCCCAAGGGGTCTAGTATAGTCGGGGAGCTGTTTTTT	CAIPKGSSIVGELFF
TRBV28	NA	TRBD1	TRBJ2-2	TGTGCCAGCAGCCGCGCAGGGGGTCGCACCGGGGAGCTGTTTTTT	CASSRAGGRTGELFF
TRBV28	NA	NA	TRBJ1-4	TGTGCCAGCAGTTTTGTACAGGGAACGAGGGAAAAACTGTTTTTT	CASSFVQGTREKLFF
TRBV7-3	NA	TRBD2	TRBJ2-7	TGTGCCAGCGGGCCTAGCGGGAGCCGATCCTACGAGCAGTACTTC	CASGPSGSRSYEQYF
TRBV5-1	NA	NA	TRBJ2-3	TGCGCCAGCAGCTTGGCCTTACAGGGCACAGATACGCAGTATTTT	CASSLALQGTDTQYF
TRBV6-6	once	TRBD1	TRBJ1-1	TGTGCCAGCAACCCTACAGGGGGGGGCCCTGAAGCTTTCTTT	CASNPTGGGPEAFF
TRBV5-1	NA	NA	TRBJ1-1	TGCGCCAGCAGCCGGGAGGTGGACGTGAACACTGAAGCTTTCTTT	CASSREVDVNTEAFF
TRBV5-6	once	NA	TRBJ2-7	TGTGCCAGCAGCTTGGTCGACCCGAGACAGACCTACGAGCAGTACTTC	CASSLVDPRQTYEQYF
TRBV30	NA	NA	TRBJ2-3	TGTGCCTGGAGGGTGGCTTTCACAGATACGCAGTATTTT	CAWRVAFTDTQYF
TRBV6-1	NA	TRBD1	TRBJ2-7	TGTGCCAGCAGGGGGGACAGCTATTCCTACGAGCAGTACTTC	CASRGDSYSYEQYF
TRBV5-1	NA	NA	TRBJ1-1	TGCGCCAGCAGCTTGCGACAGTCGAACACTGAAGCTTTCTTT	CASSLRQSNTEAFF
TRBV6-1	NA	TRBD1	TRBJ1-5	TGTGCCAGCTGGAACGGGACAGGGTATAATCAGCCCCAGCATTTT	CASWNGTGYNQPQHF
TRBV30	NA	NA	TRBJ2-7	TGTGCCTGGAGCCTCCAGGGTGGGCAGTACTTC	CAWSLQGGQYF
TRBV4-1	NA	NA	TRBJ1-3	TGCGCCAGCAGCCAAGTTATTTCCAGAGACTCAATCTCTGGAAACACCATATATTTT	CASSQVISRDSISGNTIYF
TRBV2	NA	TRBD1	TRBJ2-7	TGTGCCAGCAGTGAGTATGGACAGGGGGCGCACGAGCAGTACTTC	CASSEYGQGAHEQYF
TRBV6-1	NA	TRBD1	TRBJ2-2	TGTGCCAGCAGCCCGGGACAGGGAGGCACCGGGGAGCTGTTTTTT	CASSPGQGGTGELFF
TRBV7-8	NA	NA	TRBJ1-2	TGTGCCAGCAGCCACTCCACGGGATCGAGTGGCTACACCTTC	CASSHSTGSSGYTF
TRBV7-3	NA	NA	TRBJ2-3	TGTGCCAGCAGCCCCGCTAGGCAGTCGGATACGCAGTATTTT	CASSPARQSDTQYF
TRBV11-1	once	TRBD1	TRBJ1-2	TGTGCCAGCAGATCAACAGGGGTAATGGATGGCTACACCTTC	CASRSTGVMDGYTF
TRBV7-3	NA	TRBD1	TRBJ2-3	TGTGCCAGCAGCCGAAGAGGACAGGACGGGGATACGCAGTATTTT	CASSRRGQDGDTQYF
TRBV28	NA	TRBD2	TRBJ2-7	TGTGCCAGCGAGGTTAGCGGGGGGAACGAGCAGTACTTC	CASEVSGGNEQYF
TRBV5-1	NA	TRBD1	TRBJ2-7	TGCGCCAGCAGCCACGGACAGGGGAGCTACGAGCAGTACTTC	CASSHGQGSYEQYF
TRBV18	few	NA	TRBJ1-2	TGTGCCAGCTCACCACCCGCAGTTAACTATGGCTACACCTTC	CASSPPAVNYGYTF
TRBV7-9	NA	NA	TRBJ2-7	TGTGCCAGCAGCTCCCCCCCTGAGGCGTACGAGCAGTACTTC	CASSSPPEAYEQYF
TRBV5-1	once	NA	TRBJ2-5	TGCGCCAGCAGCTTGGAGGGGTGGGGAGAGACCCAGTACTTC	CASSLEGWGETQYF
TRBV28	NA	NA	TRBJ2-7	TGTGCCAGCAGTCCCGGGGGAAAGCCCTACGAGCAGTACTTC	CASSPGGKPYEQYF
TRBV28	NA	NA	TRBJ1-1	TGTGCCAGCCCCTCTGTCGGGAGCGGGAACACTGAAGCTTTCTTT	CASPSVGSGNTEAFF